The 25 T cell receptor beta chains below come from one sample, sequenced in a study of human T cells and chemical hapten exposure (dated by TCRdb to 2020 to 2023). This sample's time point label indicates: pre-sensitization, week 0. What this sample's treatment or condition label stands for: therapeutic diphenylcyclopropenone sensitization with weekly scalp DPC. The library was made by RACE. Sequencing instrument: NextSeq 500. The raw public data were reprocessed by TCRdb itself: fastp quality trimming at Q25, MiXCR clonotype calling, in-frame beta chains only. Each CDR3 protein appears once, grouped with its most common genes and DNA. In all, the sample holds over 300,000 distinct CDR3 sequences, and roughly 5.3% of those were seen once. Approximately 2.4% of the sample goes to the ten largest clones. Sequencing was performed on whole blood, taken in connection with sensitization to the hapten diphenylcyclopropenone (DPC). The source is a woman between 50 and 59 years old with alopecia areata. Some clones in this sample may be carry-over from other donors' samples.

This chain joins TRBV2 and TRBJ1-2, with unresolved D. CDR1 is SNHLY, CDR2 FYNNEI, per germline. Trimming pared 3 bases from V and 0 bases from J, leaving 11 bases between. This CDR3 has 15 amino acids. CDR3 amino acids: CASSDGRSSNYGYTF. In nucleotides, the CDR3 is TGTGCCAGCAGTGACGGCAGGTCCTCTAACTATGGCTACACCTTC.

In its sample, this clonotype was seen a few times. This CDR3 is CASSPSQAPSGNTIYF. CDR3 bases: TGTGCCAGCAGCCCATCCCAGGCTCCCTCTGGAAACACCATATATTTT. The chain couples TRBV3-1 to TRBJ1-3; D gene unclear. The V gene's germline CDR1 is LGHDT and CDR2 YNNKEL (reference sequence). Trimming pared 4 bases from V and 0 bases from J, leaving 13 bases between. This CDR3 has 16 amino acids.

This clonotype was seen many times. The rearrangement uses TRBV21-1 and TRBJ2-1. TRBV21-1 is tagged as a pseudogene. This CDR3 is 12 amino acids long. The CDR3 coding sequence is TGTGCCAGCAGCAAAGGGCTCCCTGAGCAGTTCTTC. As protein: CASSKGLPEQFF.

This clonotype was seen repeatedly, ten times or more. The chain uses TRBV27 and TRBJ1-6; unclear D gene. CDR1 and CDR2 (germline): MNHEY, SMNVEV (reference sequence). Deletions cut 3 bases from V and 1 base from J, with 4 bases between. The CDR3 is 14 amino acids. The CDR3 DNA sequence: TGTGCCAGCAGTTTCTCTTCCTATAATTCACCCCTCCACTTT. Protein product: CASSFSSYNSPLHF.

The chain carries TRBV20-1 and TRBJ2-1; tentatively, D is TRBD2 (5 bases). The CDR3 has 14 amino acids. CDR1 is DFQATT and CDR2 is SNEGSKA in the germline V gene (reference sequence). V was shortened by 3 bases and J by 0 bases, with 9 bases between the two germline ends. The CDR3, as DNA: TGCAGTGCTAGGGAGGAAAGCTCCTACAATGAGCAGTTCTTC. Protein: CSAREESSYNEQFF.

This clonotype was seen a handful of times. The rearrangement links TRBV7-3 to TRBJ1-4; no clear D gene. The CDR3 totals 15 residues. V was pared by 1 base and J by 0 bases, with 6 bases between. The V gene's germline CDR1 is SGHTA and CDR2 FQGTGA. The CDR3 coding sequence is TGTGCCAGCAGCTTAAGGAAGGCAACTAATGAAAAACTGTTTTTT. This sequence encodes CASSLRKATNEKLFF.

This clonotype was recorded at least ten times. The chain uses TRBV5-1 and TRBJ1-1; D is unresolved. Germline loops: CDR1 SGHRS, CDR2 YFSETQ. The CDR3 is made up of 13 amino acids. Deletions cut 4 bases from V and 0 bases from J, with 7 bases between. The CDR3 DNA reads TGCGCCAGCAGCCTTTTCATGAACACTGAAGCTTTCTTT. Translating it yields CASSLFMNTEAFF.

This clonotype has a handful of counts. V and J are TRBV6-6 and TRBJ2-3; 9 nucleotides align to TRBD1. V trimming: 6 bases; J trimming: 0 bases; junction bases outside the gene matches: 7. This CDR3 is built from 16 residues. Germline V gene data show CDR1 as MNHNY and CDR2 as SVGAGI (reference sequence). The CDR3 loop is CASRPGQGSSTDTQYF. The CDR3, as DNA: TGTGCCAGCAGGCCTGGACAGGGGTCCAGCACAGATACGCAGTATTTT.

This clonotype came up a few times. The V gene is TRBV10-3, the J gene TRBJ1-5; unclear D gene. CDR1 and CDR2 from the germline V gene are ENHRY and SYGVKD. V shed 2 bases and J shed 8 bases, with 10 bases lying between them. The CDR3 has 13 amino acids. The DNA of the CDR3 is TGTGCCATCAGTGAGGAGTGGGGAGAGCCCCAGCATTTT. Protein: CAISEEWGEPQHF.

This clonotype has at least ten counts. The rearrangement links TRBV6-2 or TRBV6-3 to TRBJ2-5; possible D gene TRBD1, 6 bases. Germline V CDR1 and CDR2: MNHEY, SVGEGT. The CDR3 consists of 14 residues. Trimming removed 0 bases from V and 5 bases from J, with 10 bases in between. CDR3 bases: TGTGCCAGCAGTTACTCTCAGGGGTATGAGACCCAGTACTTC. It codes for CASSYSQGYETQYF.

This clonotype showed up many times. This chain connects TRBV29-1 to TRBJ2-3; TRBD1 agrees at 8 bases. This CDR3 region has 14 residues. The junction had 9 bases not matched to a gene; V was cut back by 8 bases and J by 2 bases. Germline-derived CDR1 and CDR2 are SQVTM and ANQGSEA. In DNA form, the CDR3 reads TGCAGCTTACAGGACAGGGCGAACACAGATACGCAGTATTTT. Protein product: CSLQDRANTDTQYF.

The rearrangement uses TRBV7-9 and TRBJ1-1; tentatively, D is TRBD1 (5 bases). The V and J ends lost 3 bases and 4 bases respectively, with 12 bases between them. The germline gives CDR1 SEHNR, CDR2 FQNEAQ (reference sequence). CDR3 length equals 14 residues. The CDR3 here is CASSFGGRSTEAFF. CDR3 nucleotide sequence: TGTGCCAGCAGCTTCGGGGGTCGGTCCACTGAAGCTTTCTTT. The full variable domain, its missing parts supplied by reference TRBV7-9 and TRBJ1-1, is DTGVSQNPRHKITKRGQNVTFRCDPISEHNRLYWYRQTLGQGPEFLTYFQNEAQLEKSRLLSDRFSAERPKGSFSTLEIQRTEQGDSAMYLCASSFGGRSTEAFFGQGTRLTVV.

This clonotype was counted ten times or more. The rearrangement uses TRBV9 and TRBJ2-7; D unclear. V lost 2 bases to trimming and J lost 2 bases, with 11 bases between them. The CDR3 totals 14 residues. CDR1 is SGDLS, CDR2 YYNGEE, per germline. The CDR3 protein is CASSVASEAYEQYF. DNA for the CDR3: TGTGCCAGCAGCGTCGCCTCCGAAGCCTACGAGCAGTACTTC. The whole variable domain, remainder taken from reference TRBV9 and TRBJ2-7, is DSGVTQTPKHLITATGQRVTLRCSPRSGDLSVYWYQQSLDQGLQFLIQYYNGEERAKGNILERFSAQQFPDLHSELNLSSLELGDSALYFCASSVASEAYEQYFGPGTRLTVT.

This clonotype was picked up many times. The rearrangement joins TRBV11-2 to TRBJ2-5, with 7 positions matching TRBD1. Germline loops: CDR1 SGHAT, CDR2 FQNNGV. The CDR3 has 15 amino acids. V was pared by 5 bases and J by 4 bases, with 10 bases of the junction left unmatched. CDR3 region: CASSTYGQVSETQYF. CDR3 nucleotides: TGTGCCAGCAGCACCTATGGACAGGTTTCAGAGACCCAGTACTTC.

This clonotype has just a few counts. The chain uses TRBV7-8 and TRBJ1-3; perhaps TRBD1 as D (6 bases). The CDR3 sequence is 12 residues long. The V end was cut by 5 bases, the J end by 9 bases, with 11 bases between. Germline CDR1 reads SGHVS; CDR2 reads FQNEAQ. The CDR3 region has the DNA TGTGCCAGCAGCAACAGGGTGGGCACCATATATTTT. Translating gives CASSNRVGTIYF.

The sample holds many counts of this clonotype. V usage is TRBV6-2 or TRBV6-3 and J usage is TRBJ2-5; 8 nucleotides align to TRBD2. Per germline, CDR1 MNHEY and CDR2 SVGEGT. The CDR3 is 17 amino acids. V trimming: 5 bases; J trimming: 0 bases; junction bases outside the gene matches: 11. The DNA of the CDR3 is TGTGCCAGCAGTACCCCTTTCGAGCGGGAGAACCAAGAGACCCAGTACTTC. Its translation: CASSTPFERENQETQYF.

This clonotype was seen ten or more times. The CDR3 is CASRQTGVYYEQYF. The CDR3 DNA reads as TGTGCCAGCAGACAAACAGGGGTTTACTACGAGCAGTACTTC. This chain joins TRBV12-3 or TRBV12-4 and TRBJ2-7, with 7 bases aligning to TRBD1. After removal of 6 bases from V and 3 bases from J, the junction contained 8 bases not matched to a gene. The CDR3 has 14 residues.

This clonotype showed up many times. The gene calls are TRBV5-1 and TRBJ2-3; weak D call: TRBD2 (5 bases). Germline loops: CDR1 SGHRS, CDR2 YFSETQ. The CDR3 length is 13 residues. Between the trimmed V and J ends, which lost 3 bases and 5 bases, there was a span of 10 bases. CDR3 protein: CASSYEAVDTQYF. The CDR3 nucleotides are TGCGCCAGCAGCTACGAAGCGGTAGATACGCAGTATTTT.

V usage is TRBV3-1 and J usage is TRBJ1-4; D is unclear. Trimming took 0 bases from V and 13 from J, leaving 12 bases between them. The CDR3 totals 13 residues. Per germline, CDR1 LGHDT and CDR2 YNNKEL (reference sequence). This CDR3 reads CASSQEVGKILFF. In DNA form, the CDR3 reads TGTGCCAGCAGCCAAGAAGTGGGGAAGATACTGTTTTTT. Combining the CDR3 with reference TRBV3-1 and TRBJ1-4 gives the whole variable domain DTAVSQTPKYLVTQMGNDKSIKCEQNLGHDTMYWYKQDSKKFLKIMFSYNNKELIINETVPNRFSPKSPDKAHLNLHINSLELGDSAVYFCASSQEVGKILFFGSGTQLSVL.

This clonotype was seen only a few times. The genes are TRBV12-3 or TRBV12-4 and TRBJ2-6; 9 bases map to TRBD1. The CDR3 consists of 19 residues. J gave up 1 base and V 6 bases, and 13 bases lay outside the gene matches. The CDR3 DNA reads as TGTGCCAGCAGCCCAACACTGGGACAGGGAGGTTCTGGGGCCAACGTCCTGACTTTC. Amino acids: CASSPTLGQGGSGANVLTF.

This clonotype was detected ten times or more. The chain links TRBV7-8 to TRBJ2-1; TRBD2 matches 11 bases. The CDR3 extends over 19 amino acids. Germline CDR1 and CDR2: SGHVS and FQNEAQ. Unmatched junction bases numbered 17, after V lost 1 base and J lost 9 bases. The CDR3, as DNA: TGTGCCAGCAGCTTAGGGGCGTCACACTTAGCGGGAGGGCCGGGTGAGCAGTTCTTC. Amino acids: CASSLGASHLAGGPGEQFF.

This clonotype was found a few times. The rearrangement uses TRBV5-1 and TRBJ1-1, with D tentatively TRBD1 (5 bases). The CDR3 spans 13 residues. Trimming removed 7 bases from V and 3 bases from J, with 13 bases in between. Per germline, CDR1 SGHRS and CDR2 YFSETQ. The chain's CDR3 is CASGTGVDTEAFF. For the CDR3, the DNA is TGCGCCAGCGGGACGGGGGTAGACACTGAAGCTTTCTTT.

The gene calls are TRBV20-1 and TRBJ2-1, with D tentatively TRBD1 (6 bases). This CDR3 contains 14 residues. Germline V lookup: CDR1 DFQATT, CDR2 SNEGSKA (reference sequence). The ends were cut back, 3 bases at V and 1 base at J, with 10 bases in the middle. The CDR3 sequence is CSARGAFSYNEQFF. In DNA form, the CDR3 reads TGCAGTGCTAGGGGGGCCTTTTCCTACAATGAGCAGTTCTTC.

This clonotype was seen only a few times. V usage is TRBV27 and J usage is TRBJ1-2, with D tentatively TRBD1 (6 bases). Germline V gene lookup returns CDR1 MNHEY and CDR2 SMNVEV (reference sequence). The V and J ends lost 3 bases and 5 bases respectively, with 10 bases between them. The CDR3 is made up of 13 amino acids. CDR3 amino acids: CASSFYREYGYTF. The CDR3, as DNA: TGTGCCAGCAGTTTCTACAGGGAGTATGGCTACACCTTC.

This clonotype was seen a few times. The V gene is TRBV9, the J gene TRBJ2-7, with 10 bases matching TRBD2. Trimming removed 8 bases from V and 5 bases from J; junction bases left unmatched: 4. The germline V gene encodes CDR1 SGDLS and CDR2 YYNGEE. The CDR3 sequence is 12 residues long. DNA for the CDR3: TGTGCCAGTCAGCGGGAGGGAAACGAGCAGTACTTC. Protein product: CASQREGNEQYF.